These T cell receptor beta chains were read from a single sample in a study of shared T cell receptors in the human thymus. TCRdb's table, derived via immunoSEQ multiplex PCR, lists solely in-frame clones and lacks some. This sample carries 500,000 to 750,000 clones, around 87% of them seen once, and the ten largest clones take about 0.01%. This sample was shared with a second study, whose subject was human thymus T cells.

Source material: thymocytes. Source of these receptors: a boy under two years old with a congenital heart defect. The CDR3 runs from the conserved cysteine through the conserved F or W. The D gene is left open where the match is weak. Not every row has a clone size; where given, it reads once, few, many or a size class.

>TRBD2|-|TRBJ2-1|TRBV10-1
TGCGCCAGCAGGTTAGCGGGAGAAAGCGATGAGCAGTTCTTC
CASRLAGESDEQFF
>TRBD2|-|TRBJ2-3|TRBV28
TGTGCCAGCAGATTAAAGCGGGACCGCACAGATACGCAGTATTTT
CASRLKRDRTDTQYF
>-|-|TRBJ2-5|TRBV5-8
TGTGCCAGCAGCTTGTGTCGAGGCGAGACCCAGTACTTC
CASSLCRGETQYF
>TRBD2|-|TRBJ2-1|TRBV29-1
TGCAGCGTTAGACTAGCGAAGGGTAATGAGCAGTTCTTC
CSVRLAKGNEQFF
>TRBD2|-|TRBJ2-3|TRBV15
TGTGCCACCAGCACCCGGGGGAGGGCCCCAGATACGCAGTATTTT
CATSTRGRAPDTQYF
>-|-|TRBJ1-4|TRBV7-2
TGTGCCAGCAGCTTGTTCCGGGAAGCTGAAAAACTGTTTTTT
CASSLFREAEKLFF
>TRBD2|-|TRBJ2-3|TRBV5-8
TGTGCCAGCAGCTTACGATTTAGCGGGAGGGCCGGGCGCACAGATACGCAGTATTTT
CASSLRFSGRAGRTDTQYF
>TRBD2|-|TRBJ2-3|TRBV2
TGTGCCAGCAGTTACCGGACTAGGGGCCCCACAGATACGCAGTATTTT
CASSYRTRGPTDTQYF
>-|-|TRBJ2-1|TRBV11-3
TGTGCCAGCAGCGCTACGGGTAGGGTACAAGGGGATGAGCAGTTCTTC
CASSATGRVQGDEQFF
>TRBD1|-|TRBJ1-2|TRBV4-1
TGCGCCAGCAGCCAAGATAGGGACAGGACCTATGGCTACACCTTC
CASSQDRDRTYGYTF
>-|-|TRBJ2-1|TRBV7-9
TGTGCCAGCAGCCTGTTAGGGACGGGAGTTAATAATGAGCAGTTCTTC
CASSLLGTGVNNEQFF
>-|-|TRBJ2-1|TRBV29-1
TGCAGCGCTGCTAGCGACCAATCCTACAATGAGCAGTTCTTC
CSAASDQSYNEQFF
>-|-|TRBJ2-5|TRBV7-2
TGTGCCAGCAGCCCTTCGGGGAGGGGGGAGACCCAGTACTTC
CASSPSGRGETQYF
>-|-|TRBJ2-2|TRBV7-2
TGTGCCAGCAGCTTACAGGGCGACGGGGAGCTGTTTTTT
CASSLQGDGELFF
>TRBD2|-|TRBJ2-1|TRBV19
TGTGCCAGTAGCGTTCTCCCCGGACTAGCGGATATATACAATGAGCAGTTCTTC
CASSVLPGLADIYNEQFF
>-|-|TRBJ1-1|TRBV14
TGTGCCAGCAGCCACCCCAGAGGGGGGGATGGGAGGGGCACTGAAGCTTTCTTT
CASSHPRGGDGRGTEAFF
>-|-|TRBJ2-7|TRBV4-2
TGTGCCAGCAGCCTTGAGCCTTCCGGCGAGCAGTACTTC
CASSLEPSGEQYF
>TRBD2|-|TRBJ2-3|TRBV4-2
TGTGCCAGCAGCCAAGAGAACCGGGGGACTAGCGGAGGGGTGGGAACAGATACGCAGTATTTT
CASSQENRGTSGGVGTDTQYF
>TRBD2|-|TRBJ2-5|TRBV11-1
TGTGCCAGCACTAGCGGGGGAGGTAAAGAGACCCAGTACTTC
CASTSGGGKETQYF
>-|-|TRBJ2-7|TRBV14
TGTGCCAGCAGCCAAGCGGGACATTACTCCTACGAGCAGTACTTC
CASSQAGHYSYEQYF
>TRBD2|-|TRBJ2-7|TRBV4-2
TGTGCCAGCAGCCAAAGCACTAGCGGGAGGGCGAGGGAGCAGTACTTC
CASSQSTSGRAREQYF
>-|-|TRBJ1-2|TRBV6-5
TGTGCCAGCAGTTGGGGGGGGGCAGAAGCTAACTATGGCTACACCTTC
CASSWGGAEANYGYTF
>TRBD1|-|TRBJ1-2|TRBV6-4
TGTGCCAGCAGTGAATGGACAGGGGTTGCCTATGGCTACACCTTC
CASSEWTGVAYGYTF
>-|few|TRBJ1-4|TRBV6-1
TGTGCCACCCAGGCAGGGGCTAATGAAAAACTGTTTTTT
CATQAGANEKLFF
>TRBD2|-|TRBJ2-7|TRBV4-3
TGCGCCAGCAGCCAAGAAAAGCGGGGGTCCTACGAGCAGTACTTC
CASSQEKRGSYEQYF
>-|-|TRBJ2-7|TRBV14
TGTGCCAGCAGCCTTCAACGGGAGTTTCACGAGCAGTACTTC
CASSLQREFHEQYF
>TRBD2|-|TRBJ2-3|TRBV2
TGTGCCAGCAGTTGGACGGGACTAGTACCAGATACGCAGTATTTT
CASSWTGLVPDTQYF
>TRBD2|-|TRBJ2-2|TRBV27
TGTGCCAGCAGTTCAAGACTAGCGGGAGGGCCAGGTGACACCGGGGAGCTGTTTTTT
CASSSRLAGGPGDTGELFF
>-|-|TRBJ2-1|TRBV7-2
TGTGCCAGCAGCTTAGATCAGCGGGCGCCGCCCTCCTACAATGAGCAGTTCTTC
CASSLDQRAPPSYNEQFF
>TRBD1|-|TRBJ1-1|TRBV25-1
TGTGCCAGCAGTGGACAGGGACGAGGTGAAGCTTTCTTT
CASSGQGRGEAFF
>TRBD2|-|TRBJ2-1|TRBV4-3
TGCGCCAGCAGCCAGACCCCTAGCGGAGGCGAGTTCTTC
CASSQTPSGGEFF
>TRBD2|-|TRBJ2-7|TRBV4-2
TGTGCCAGCAGCCAAGAATGGGCTAGCGGGACCGCTTTTAGCTCCTACGAGCAGTACTTC
CASSQEWASGTAFSSYEQYF
>-|-|TRBJ2-3|TRBV27
TGTGCCAGCAGTCCCCGCCTAAGGGCCAGGGATGTCACAGATACGCAGTATTTT
CASSPRLRARDVTDTQYF
>TRBD2|-|TRBJ2-7|TRBV6-5
TGTGCCAGCAGTTGGTCGGCGGGAGGTTACGAGCAGTACTTC
CASSWSAGGYEQYF
>-|-|TRBJ2-5|TRBV20-1
TGCAGTGCCCCAAAGAGTGAGACCCAGTACTTC
CSAPKSETQYF
>-|-|TRBJ2-1|TRBV30
TGTGCCTGGCTGCCCCGGACTCCAAAGACATACAATGAGCAGTTCTTC
CAWLPRTPKTYNEQFF
>TRBD1|-|TRBJ1-4|TRBV19
TGTGCCAGTAGTATATGGACAGGGACAAATGAAAAACTGTTTTTT
CASSIWTGTNEKLFF
>-|few|TRBJ1-1|TRBV19
TGTGCCACCTCGAAGAGGGAGGGCTTGAACACTGAAGCTTTCTTT
CATSKREGLNTEAFF
>-|-|TRBJ2-7|TRBV4-1
TGCGCCAGCAGCCAAGTGGCTAGCGACCAATACGAGCAGTACTTC
CASSQVASDQYEQYF
>-|few|TRBJ1-1|TRBV4-3
TGCGCCAGCAGCCAAGATCTAAGGACACTTAACGTGAACACTGAAGCTTTCTTT
CASSQDLRTLNVNTEAFF